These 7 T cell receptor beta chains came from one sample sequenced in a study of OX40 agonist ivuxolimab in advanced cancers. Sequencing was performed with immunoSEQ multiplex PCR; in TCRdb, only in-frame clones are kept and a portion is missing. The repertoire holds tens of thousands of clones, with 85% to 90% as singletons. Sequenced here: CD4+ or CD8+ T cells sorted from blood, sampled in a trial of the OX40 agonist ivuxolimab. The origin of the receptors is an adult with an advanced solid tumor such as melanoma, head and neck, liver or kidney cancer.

In DNA, the CDR3 is TGTGCCAGCAGCTTAGGACGGTTGAACACTGAAGCTTTCTTT. Amino acids: CASSLGRLNTEAFF. The chain is built from TRBV5-6 and TRBJ1-1, with D hard to call. Germline V gives CDR1 SGHDT, CDR2 YYEEEE. The length of the CDR3 is 14 residues. V was clipped by 2 bases and J by 0 bases, with 8 bases between them.

CDR3 loop: CASSPGNPVLEQYF. DNA of the CDR3: TGCGCCAGCAGCCCGGGAAACCCCGTCCTGGAGCAGTACTTC. V and J are TRBV5-1 and TRBJ2-7; perhaps TRBD2 as D (5 bases). The V end lost 4 bases, the J end lost 7 bases, and 18 bases lay between the germline ends. CDR3 size: 14 residues. The germline CDR1 and CDR2 sequences are SGHRS and YFSETQ. Looking up the rest from reference TRBV5-1 and TRBJ2-7 gives the full variable domain: KAGVTQTPRYLIKTRGQQVTLSCSPISGHRSVSWYQQTPGQGLQFLFEYFSETQRNKGNFPGRFSGRQFSNSRSEMNVSTLELGDSALYLCASSPGNPVLEQYFGPGTRLTVT.

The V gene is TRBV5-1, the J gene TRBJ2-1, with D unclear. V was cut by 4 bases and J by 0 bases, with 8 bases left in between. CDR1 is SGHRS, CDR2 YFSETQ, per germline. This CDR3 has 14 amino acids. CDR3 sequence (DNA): TGCGCCAGCAGCATAGGATACTCCTACAATGAGCAGTTCTTC. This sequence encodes CASSIGYSYNEQFF.

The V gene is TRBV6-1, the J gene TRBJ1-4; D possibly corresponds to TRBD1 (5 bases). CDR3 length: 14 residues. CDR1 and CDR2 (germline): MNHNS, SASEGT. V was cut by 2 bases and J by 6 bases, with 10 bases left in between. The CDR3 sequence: CASSEQGRDEKLFF. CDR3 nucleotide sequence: TGTGCCAGCAGTGAACAGGGTCGGGATGAAAAACTGTTTTTT.

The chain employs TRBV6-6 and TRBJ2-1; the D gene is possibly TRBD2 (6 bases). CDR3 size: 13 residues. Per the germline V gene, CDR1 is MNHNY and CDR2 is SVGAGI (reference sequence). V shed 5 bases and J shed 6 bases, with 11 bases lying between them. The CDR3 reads CASSQGTCNEQFF. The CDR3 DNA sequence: TGTGCCAGCAGTCAAGGGACTTGCAATGAGCAGTTCTTC.

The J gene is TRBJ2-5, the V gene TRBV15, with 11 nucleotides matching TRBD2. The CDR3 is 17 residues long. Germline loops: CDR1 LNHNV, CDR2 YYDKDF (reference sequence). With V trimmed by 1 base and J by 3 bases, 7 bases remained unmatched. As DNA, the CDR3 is TGTGCCACCAGCAGAGGATCCGGGACTAGCGGTGAAGAGACCCAGTACTTC. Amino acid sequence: CATSRGSGTSGEETQYF. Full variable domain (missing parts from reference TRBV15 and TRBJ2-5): DAMVIQNPRYQVTQFGKPVTLSCSQTLNHNVMYWYQQKSSQAPKLLFHYYDKDFNNEADTPDNFQSRRPNTSFCFLDIRSPGLGDTAMYLCATSRGSGTSGEETQYFGPGTRLLVL.

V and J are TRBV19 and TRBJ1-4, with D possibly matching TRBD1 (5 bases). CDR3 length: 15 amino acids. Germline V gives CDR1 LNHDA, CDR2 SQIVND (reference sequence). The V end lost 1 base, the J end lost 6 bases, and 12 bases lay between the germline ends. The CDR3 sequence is CASSIAGRGDEKLFF. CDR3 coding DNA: TGTGCCAGTAGTATAGCAGGGAGGGGAGATGAAAAACTGTTTTTT. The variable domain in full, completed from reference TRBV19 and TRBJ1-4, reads DGGITQSPKYLFRKEGQNVTLSCEQNLNHDAMYWYRQDPGQGLRLIYYSQIVNDFQKGDIAEGYSVSREKKESFPLTVTSAQKNPTAFYLCASSIAGRGDEKLFFGSGTQLSVL.